A selection of T cell receptor beta chains follows, all from one sample in a study of glioma-infiltrating T cells after dendritic cell vaccination. Sequencing used immunoSEQ multiplex PCR; TCRdb keeps in-frame clones, though not all of them. The sample consists of about 58,000 clones, around 83% of them appearing once. The specimen was blood, collected after dendritic cell vaccination. The receptor source for this set is a human donor with glioblastoma. CDR3s include the opening cysteine and the closing phenylalanine or tryptophan. Fields, in order: D gene, V gene, J gene, clone size, CDR3 length, CDR3 DNA, CDR3 protein. The D gene is left open where the match is weak. The size entry is marked missing in some rows and otherwise reads once, few, many or a size class.

D: .
V: TRBV19
J: TRBJ2-2
size: few
length: 13
DNA: TGTGCCAGTAGTATAGCTGTCTCCGGGGAGCTGTTTTTT
CDR3: CASSIAVSGELFF

D: .
V: TRBV11-2
J: TRBJ2-1
size: .
length: 12
DNA: TGTGCCAGCAGCCAAGACAGACATGAGCAGTTCTTC
CDR3: CASSQDRHEQFF

D: .
V: TRBV27
J: TRBJ1-5
size: .
length: 13
DNA: TGTGCCAGTTCGGGGGGCAGCAATCAGCCCCAGCATTTT
CDR3: CASSGGSNQPQHF

D: .
V: TRBV11-2
J: TRBJ2-2
size: .
length: 12
DNA: TGTGCCAGCAGCTTTCTTACCGGGGAGCTGTTTTTT
CDR3: CASSFLTGELFF

D: .
V: TRBV2
J: TRBJ1-1
size: .
length: 15
DNA: TGTGCCAGCAGTATCACCGGGACATTCAACACTGAAGCTTTCTTT
CDR3: CASSITGTFNTEAFF

D: TRBD2
V: TRBV5-4
J: TRBJ2-1
size: .
length: 14
DNA: TGTGCCAGCAGCAGGGAGACTGGGGGGGATGAGCAGTTCTTC
CDR3: CASSRETGGDEQFF

D: .
V: TRBV19
J: TRBJ2-7
size: few
length: 15
DNA: TGTGCCAGTAGGAGCCGGGACACCTACTCCTACGAGCAGTACTTC
CDR3: CASRSRDTYSYEQYF

D: .
V: TRBV6-5
J: TRBJ1-2
size: .
length: 13
DNA: TGTGCCAGCAAAACGACAGAAGACTATGGCTACACCTTC
CDR3: CASKTTEDYGYTF

D: .
V: TRBV2
J: TRBJ1-3
size: many
length: 14
DNA: TGTGCCAGCAACAGCCCGTTCTCTGGAAACACCATATATTTT
CDR3: CASNSPFSGNTIYF

D: .
V: TRBV7-8
J: TRBJ1-6
size: .
length: 15
DNA: TGTGCCAGCAGCTTCCAACGACAGGCTAATTCACCCCTCCACTTT
CDR3: CASSFQRQANSPLHF

D: .
V: TRBV15
J: TRBJ1-5
size: .
length: 15
DNA: TGTGCCACCAGCAGAGGTACCCGAGACAATCAGCCCCAGCATTTT
CDR3: CATSRGTRDNQPQHF

D: .
V: TRBV5-4
J: TRBJ1-6
size: .
length: 13
DNA: TGTGCCAGCAGCCGGGTTGTTAATTCACCCCTCCACTTT
CDR3: CASSRVVNSPLHF

D: TRBD2
V: TRBV13
J: TRBJ2-3
size: .
length: 18
DNA: TGTGCCAGCAGCTTGGGCCTAGCGGTAACTCTTCAACGCGCAACGCAGTATTTT
CDR3: CASSLGLAVTLQRATQYF

D: .
V: TRBV5-5
J: TRBJ2-7
size: .
length: 14
DNA: TGTGCCAGCAGCTTGGGTGACGGGACCTACGAGCAGTACTTC
CDR3: CASSLGDGTYEQYF

D: .
V: TRBV6-5
J: TRBJ1-6
size: once
length: 16
DNA: TGTGCCAGCAGTTACAGGGGAGGCAACTATAATTCACCCCTCCACTTT
CDR3: CASSYRGGNYNSPLHF

D: TRBD2
V: TRBV9
J: TRBJ2-3
size: .
length: 18
DNA: TGTGCCAGCAGCGTAACGACCGTTAGCGGGGGGGCAGAAGATACGCAGTATTTT
CDR3: CASSVTTVSGGAEDTQYF

D: .
V: TRBV19
J: TRBJ2-3
size: .
length: 15
DNA: TGTGCCAGTAGTATTCGGGACTCCTCGGCAGATACGCAGTATTTT
CDR3: CASSIRDSSADTQYF

D: .
V: TRBV30
J: TRBJ2-7
size: .
length: 13
DNA: TGTGCCTGGAGTGTACGGGACTCCTACGAGCAGTACTTC
CDR3: CAWSVRDSYEQYF

D: TRBD1
V: TRBV30
J: TRBJ2-6
size: .
length: 16
DNA: TGTGCCTGGAGTAGCACAGGGGCAATCGGGGCCAACGTCCTGACTTTC
CDR3: CAWSSTGAIGANVLTF

D: .
V: TRBV12-2
J: TRBJ2-1
size: .
length: 21
DNA: TGTGCAAGTCGCGAAAACATCTGCAGGGGGAAACATAAACAAACGAGGAATGAGCAGTTCTTC
CDR3: CASRENICRGKHKQTRNEQFF

D: TRBD1
V: TRBV11-2
J: TRBJ1-1
size: .
length: 16
DNA: TGTGCCAGCAGCTTAGGGGCAGGGGGATTGAACACTGAAGCTTTCTTT
CDR3: CASSLGAGGLNTEAFF

D: .
V: TRBV11-2
J: TRBJ2-6
size: .
length: 16
DNA: TGTGCCAGCAGCTTGGGGCGGCGCTCTGGGGCCAACGTCCTGACTTTC
CDR3: CASSLGRRSGANVLTF

D: .
V: TRBV4-1
J: TRBJ1-2
size: .
length: 14
DNA: TGCGCCAGCAGCCAAGCCAGCGCTAACTATGGCTACACCTTC
CDR3: CASSQASANYGYTF

D: .
V: TRBV13
J: TRBJ2-3
size: .
length: 11
DNA: TGTGCCAGCAGGGACTTAGATACGCAGTATTTT
CDR3: CASRDLDTQYF

D: .
V: TRBV30
J: TRBJ2-1
size: .
length: 13
DNA: TGTGCCTGGAGTTTTCGACTTTACAATGAGCAGTTCTTC
CDR3: CAWSFRLYNEQFF

D: .
V: TRBV10-3
J: TRBJ1-2
size: .
length: 16
DNA: TGTGCCAGTCTCCCTGGCACGACTGCTTCTATCTCTGGCTACACCTTC
CDR3: CASLPGTTASISGYTF

D: .
V: TRBV6-6
J: TRBJ1-2
size: .
length: 14
DNA: TGTGCCAGCAGTTACAGGGGCATCCAAAATGGCTACACCTTC
CDR3: CASSYRGIQNGYTF